This paragraph covers one T cell receptor beta chain sequence. The data were obtained in a study of T cells in Graves' hyperthyroidism and ophthalmopathy. TCR beta CDR3 sequences were amplified from RNA transcripts. The primer set for the first-round RT-PCR of the TCR CDR3 was HTBI. TCRdb recomputed calls from the multiplex PCR reads with MiXCR, one row per CDR3 protein. Found here are some 270,000 distinct CDR3 sequences, roughly 22% of them singletons; the top ten hold 30% to 40%. Sequencing input: blood. This receptor was identified in a middle-aged woman with Graves' ophthalmopathy.

The CDR3 loop is CASTPRAGFYGYTF. As DNA, the CDR3 is TGTGCCAGTACCCCCCGGGCGGGGTTTTATGGCTACACCTTC. The V call is TRBV19, the J call TRBJ1-2, with D unclear. This CDR3 spans 14 amino acids. Germline V gene lookup returns CDR1 LNHDA and CDR2 SQIVND (reference sequence). V was shortened by 7 bases and J by 5 bases, with 17 bases between the two germline ends.